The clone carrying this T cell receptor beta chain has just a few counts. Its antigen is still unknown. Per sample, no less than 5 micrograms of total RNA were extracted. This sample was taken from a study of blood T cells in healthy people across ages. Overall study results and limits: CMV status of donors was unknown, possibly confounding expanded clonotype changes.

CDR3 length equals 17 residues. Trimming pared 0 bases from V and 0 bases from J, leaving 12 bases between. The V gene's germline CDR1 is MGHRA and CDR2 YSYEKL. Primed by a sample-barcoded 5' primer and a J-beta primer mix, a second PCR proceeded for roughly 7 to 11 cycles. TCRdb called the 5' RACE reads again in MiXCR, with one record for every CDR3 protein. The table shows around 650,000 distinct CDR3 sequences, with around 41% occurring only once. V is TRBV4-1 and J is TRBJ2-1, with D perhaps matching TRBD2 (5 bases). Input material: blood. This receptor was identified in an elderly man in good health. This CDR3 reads CASSQDAGRLSYNEQFF. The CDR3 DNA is TGCGCCAGCAGCCAAGATGCGGGCCGCCTCTCCTACAATGAGCAGTTCTTC.